This section outlines one TCR beta chain sequence together with its context. The sample contains more than one DNA sequence encoding this CDR3. TCRdb keeps only in-frame clones here, not all; method: immunoSEQ multiplex PCR. The profile covers about 2 million clones, with about 95% appearing a single time and 1.2% taken by the ten largest. This record comes from a study of shared clonotypes between healthy human individuals. CD45RO-negative, CCR7-positively selected cells formed the naive CD8 fraction, excluding terminally differentiated effector memory CD45RA+ cells. V was clipped by 1 base and J by 2 bases, with 5 bases between them. The CDR3 covers 14 residues. CDR1 LNHDA and CDR2 SQIVND come from the germline V gene (reference sequence).

The chain joins TRBV19 to TRBJ2-2; D not resolved. The receptor's source is a man younger than 35 in good health. The sample taken for sequencing was naive CD8+ T cells sorted from blood. The CDR3 sequence: CASSIGLNTGELFF. In nucleotides, the CDR3 is TGTGCCAGTAGTATAGGACTTAACACCGGGGAGCTGTTTTTT.